The 30 T cell receptor beta chains listed next were all sequenced from one sample in a study of blood T cells in healthy people across ages. A second PCR of roughly 7 to 11 cycles used a sample-barcoded 5' primer and a J-beta primer mix. A single record per CDR3 protein comes from TCRdb applying MiXCR to the 5' RACE reads. The table shows 1.5 million to 2 million distinct CDR3 sequences, with under 30% occurring only once. The specimen was blood. These TCRs come from a woman aged 25 to 39 in good health.

This clonotype was counted between two and nine times. The CDR3 reads CAIRLGTDEKLFF. CDR3 nucleotide sequence: TGTGCCATCAGGCTTGGGACAGATGAAAAACTGTTTTTT. This chain links TRBV10-3 with TRBJ1-4; 7 nucleotides agree with TRBD1. This CDR3 comprises 13 residues. V dropped 6 bases and J dropped 6; count of bases not matched to a gene: 4. The germline CDR1 and CDR2 sequences are ENHRY and SYGVKD.

This clonotype showed up just a few times. The chain combines TRBV12-3 or TRBV12-4 with TRBJ1-2, with 7 bases aligning to TRBD1. The CDR3 sequence is 13 residues long. V lost 4 bases to trimming and J lost 8 bases; unmatched junction nucleotides: 7. CDR3 sequence (DNA): TGTGCCAGCAGTTATTCGCAGGGACAGGGCTACACCTTC. Translated, it gives CASSYSQGQGYTF.

This clonotype has more than one count but fewer than ten. The chain is built from TRBV9 and TRBJ2-3; D is undetermined. V lost 6 bases to trimming and J lost 2 bases, with 10 bases between them. Germline lookup yields CDR1 SGDLS and CDR2 YYNGEE. The CDR3 runs to 13 residues. The CDR3 sequence is CASTPGFTDTQYF. The CDR3 region has the DNA TGTGCCAGCACCCCAGGCTTCACAGATACGCAGTATTTT. Looking up the rest from reference TRBV9 and TRBJ2-3 gives the full variable domain: DSGVTQTPKHLITATGQRVTLRCSPRSGDLSVYWYQQSLDQGLQFLIQYYNGEERAKGNILERFSAQQFPDLHSELNLSSLELGDSALYFCASTPGFTDTQYFGPGTRLTVL.

V gene TRBV20-1 combines with J gene TRBJ2-1; tentatively, D is TRBD1 (5 bases). The CDR3 covers 16 residues. The V end was cut by 1 base, the J end by 13 bases, with 26 bases between. Germline V gene lookup returns CDR1 DFQATT and CDR2 SNEGSKA (reference sequence). CDR3 coding DNA: TGCAGTGCTAGAGCAGCAGGGCTACCCAAAAAAGAGACCCAGTTCTTC. Protein: CSARAAGLPKKETQFF.

This chain joins TRBV14 and TRBJ2-1, with TRBD1 matching over 7 bases. From germline, CDR1 is SGHDN and CDR2 FVKESK. CDR3 length: 15 residues. With 4 bases clipped from V and 3 bases from J, the junction kept 6 bases outside the gene matches. This CDR3 is CASSPYRGDYNEQFF. In DNA form, the CDR3 reads TGTGCCAGCAGCCCCTACAGGGGAGACTACAATGAGCAGTTCTTC.

This clonotype was detected many times. One junction end disagrees with the germline gene, perhaps due to a read error. J is TRBJ2-1 and V is TRBV5-1; 10 nucleotides agree with TRBD2. Germline lookup yields CDR1 SGHRS and CDR2 YFSETQ. This CDR3 is 15 amino acids long. The CDR3 coding sequence is TGTGCCAGCAGCTTAGCTAGCGGGAGCTACAATGAGCAGTTCTTC. This translates into CASSLASGSYNEQFF.

The V gene is TRBV24-1, the J gene TRBJ2-1; 9 nucleotides match TRBD2. The CDR3 totals 16 residues. V was pared by 1 base and J by 4 bases, with 4 bases of the junction left unmatched. Germline-derived CDR1 and CDR2 are KGHDR and SFDVKD. As DNA, the CDR3 is TGTGCCACCAGTGATTTTAGCGGGGGCCATTACAATGAGCAGTTCTTC. It specifies CATSDFSGGHYNEQFF.

The chain links TRBV7-8 to TRBJ1-2; D is unresolved. V lost 2 bases and J 2 bases, leaving 12 bases between the germline ends. The CDR3 runs to 15 residues. Germline V CDR1 and CDR2: SGHVS, FQNEAQ. CDR3 sequence (DNA): TGTGCCAGCAGCTTACGGGCGGACCGAAACTATGGCTACACCTTC. It codes for CASSLRADRNYGYTF.

The sample holds many counts of this clonotype. The chain carries TRBV7-2 and TRBJ2-5; D not certain. The CDR3 contains 13 residues. CDR1 and CDR2 (germline): SGHTA, FQGNSA. V was cut by 6 bases and J by 0 bases, with 8 bases left in between. The DNA for the CDR3 is TGTGCCAGCAGTAACACGTACCAAGAGACCCAGTACTTC. Protein sequence: CASSNTYQETQYF.

The chain is built from TRBV20-1 and TRBJ2-5, with a possible D match to TRBD1 (5 bases). The length of the CDR3 is 12 residues. V lost 6 bases and J lost 1, with 9 bases in between. Germline V lookup: CDR1 DFQATT, CDR2 SNEGSKA (reference sequence). CDR3 sequence reads: CSAQQAQETQYF. CDR3 in DNA: TGCAGTGCCCAACAGGCCCAAGAGACCCAGTACTTC.

This clonotype was observed many times. V is TRBV10-2 and J is TRBJ2-1; D uncertain. CDR3 length equals 12 residues. V was pared by 6 bases and J by 4 bases, with 7 bases between. Germline V CDR1 and CDR2: WSHSY, SAAADI. The CDR3 spells CASRATYNEQFF. CDR3 bases: TGCGCCAGCAGGGCGACGTACAATGAGCAGTTCTTC.

V gene TRBV18 combines with J gene TRBJ2-5; 10 positions match TRBD1. V was clipped by 4 bases and J by 5 bases; unmatched bases: 10. Germline V gene sequence: CDR1 KGHSH, CDR2 LQKENI. The CDR3 runs to 16 residues. CDR3 nucleotide sequence: TGTGCCAGCTCACAGAACCCCGGGACAGGGGTCGAGACCCAGTACTTC. Its protein product is CASSQNPGTGVETQYF.

This clonotype was seen only a few times. This sequence joins TRBV7-2 and TRBJ2-1; D call uncertain. The CDR3 length is 15 residues. V was clipped by 5 bases and J by 0 bases, with 11 bases between them. Germline values: CDR1 SGHTA, CDR2 FQGNSA. The CDR3 here is CASSPSRNSYNEQFF. The CDR3 bases are TGTGCCAGCAGCCCGAGCAGAAACTCCTACAATGAGCAGTTCTTC.

The chain employs TRBV6-1 and TRBJ2-5; maybe TRBD2 (5 bases). Germline V gives CDR1 MNHNS, CDR2 SASEGT. CDR3 length: 19 residues. Trimming took 1 base from V and 3 from J, leaving 24 bases between them. CDR3 in amino acids: CASSEVEVGRRRLEETQYF. DNA for the CDR3: TGTGCCAGCAGTGAAGTGGAGGTGGGTCGACGAAGATTGGAAGAGACCCAGTACTTC.

CDR3 coding DNA: TGTGCCAGCACCTCGGACAGGGGAAGAATGAACACTGAAGCTTTCTTT. This gives the protein CASTSDRGRMNTEAFF. The genes are TRBV2 and TRBJ1-1; 9 nucleotides line up with TRBD1. V was clipped by 7 bases and J by 0 bases; unmatched bases: 9. Germline loops: CDR1 SNHLY, CDR2 FYNNEI. The length of the CDR3 is 16 residues.

The V and J genes are TRBV9 and TRBJ2-1; D assignment may be TRBD1 or TRBD2 (6 bases each). CDR1 and CDR2 from the germline V gene are SGDLS and YYNGEE. This CDR3 is 17 amino acids long. Trimming cost V 0 bases and J 0 bases, with 13 bases left between them. DNA of the CDR3: TGTGCCAGCAGCGTAGATGAAGGGGGGATCTCCTACAATGAGCAGTTCTTC. Translating gives CASSVDEGGISYNEQFF.

The gene calls are TRBV4-1 and TRBJ2-7, with 7 bases that match TRBD2. Germline CDR1 MGHRA, CDR2 YSYEKL. CDR3 length: 16 residues. The junction had 15 bases not matched to a gene; V was cut back by 6 bases and J by 4 bases. DNA for the CDR3: TGCGCCAGCAGTCCTTCGGGGGGTAGTTCAGGGTACGAGCAGTACTTC. This gives the protein CASSPSGGSSGYEQYF.

V gene TRBV2 combines with J gene TRBJ2-1; D is undetermined. In germline, CDR1 is SNHLY, CDR2 FYNNEI. CDR3 length: 14 residues. Trimming took off 8 bases at V and 3 bases at J, with 14 bases between the two ends. The CDR3 bases are TGTGCCAGCGGGCGTATCCGAAGCTACAATGAGCAGTTCTTC. Residues: CASGRIRSYNEQFF.

V is TRBV20-1 and J is TRBJ2-1; no clear D gene. The V end lost 1 base, the J end lost 10 bases, and 14 bases lay between the germline ends. CDR3 length: 13 amino acids. CDR1 DFQATT and CDR2 SNEGSKA come from the germline V gene (reference sequence). The CDR3 bases are TGCAGTGCTAGAGTTAACAACTGGTGGGAGCAGTTCTTC. Protein product: CSARVNNWWEQFF.

The chain uses TRBV20-1 and TRBJ2-5; 9 nucleotides agree with TRBD1. V was pared by 7 bases and J by 4 bases, with 7 bases of the junction left unmatched. This CDR3 spans 13 amino acids. Germline CDR1 DFQATT, CDR2 SNEGSKA (reference sequence). CDR3 residues: CSVPGQGRETQYF. In DNA, the CDR3 is TGCAGTGTTCCGGGACAGGGAAGAGAGACCCAGTACTTC.

This sequence joins TRBV18 and TRBJ2-1; D remains unclear. The germline gives CDR1 KGHSH, CDR2 LQKENI. V was cut by 2 bases and J by 9 bases, with 11 bases left in between. The CDR3 consists of 13 residues. CDR3: CASSPGRNREQFF. The DNA for the CDR3 is TGTGCCAGCTCACCAGGTAGGAACCGTGAGCAGTTCTTC.

This clonotype has just one count. The V gene is TRBV20-1, the J gene TRBJ2-5; possibly TRBD1 for D (6 bases). Trimming took 5 bases from V and 4 from J, leaving 17 bases between them. Germline assignment: CDR1 DFQATT and CDR2 SNEGSKA (reference sequence). The CDR3 sequence is 14 residues long. DNA for the CDR3: TGCAGTGCTCAACAGGGAGATGGGCGAGAGACCCAGTACTTC. Its protein is CSAQQGDGRETQYF.

This clonotype was recorded a few times. J is TRBJ2-3 and V is TRBV7-2; 8 nucleotides match TRBD1. CDR3 length: 15 residues. J was trimmed by 4 bases and V by 1 base; bases with no gene match: 4. Germline lookup yields CDR1 SGHTA and CDR2 FQGNSA. The CDR3, as DNA: TGTGCCAGCAGCTTAGGACAGGGGATCCCAGATACGCAGTATTTT. It is translated as CASSLGQGIPDTQYF.

This clonotype was observed a few times. The chain uses TRBV18 and TRBJ2-1; 8 positions agree with TRBD2. V was clipped by 2 bases and J by 5 bases; unmatched bases: 2. This CDR3 region has 14 residues. CDR1 is KGHSH, CDR2 LQKENI, per germline. Here the CDR3 DNA reads TGTGCCAGCTCACCAGAAGCGGGGGACAATGAGCAGTTCTTC. Protein: CASSPEAGDNEQFF.

This clonotype was counted ten times or more. J is TRBJ1-2 and V is TRBV5-5; D is uncertain. Germline V gene sequence: CDR1 SGHKS, CDR2 YYEKEE (reference sequence). The CDR3 spans 14 residues. V gave up 4 bases and J gave up 0 bases, with 10 bases separating them. The CDR3 loop is CASSPGAANYGYTF. CDR3 nucleotides: TGTGCCAGCAGCCCGGGAGCCGCTAACTATGGCTACACCTTC.

This clonotype showed up many times. The chain carries TRBV20-1 and TRBJ2-3; possibly TRBD1 for D (6 bases). CDR3 size: 15 residues. The V end was cut by 6 bases, the J end by 2 bases, with 18 bases between. Germline values: CDR1 DFQATT, CDR2 SNEGSKA (reference sequence). CDR3 sequence (DNA): TGCAGTGCCCCAGGAGCAGGGGACCCCACAGATACGCAGTATTTT. Translated, it gives CSAPGAGDPTDTQYF.

This chain joins TRBV5-5 and TRBJ1-3; D ambiguous. V was shortened by 4 bases and J by 3 bases, with 14 bases between the two germline ends. The CDR3 runs 15 residues. Per germline, CDR1 SGHKS and CDR2 YYEKEE (reference sequence). CDR3 loop: CASSHRRNVGNTIYF. DNA for the CDR3: TGTGCCAGCAGCCATAGAAGGAACGTTGGAAACACCATATATTTT. The full variable domain, completed using reference TRBV5-5 and TRBJ1-3, is DAGVTQSPTHLIKTRGQQVTLRCSPISGHKSVSWYQQVLGQGPQFIFQYYEKEERGRGNFPDRFSARQFPNYSSELNVNALLLGDSALYLCASSHRRNVGNTIYFGEGSWLTVV.

About this clonotype: A much larger clone sits a single nucleotide away, making a read error possible. The V gene is TRBV20-1, the J gene TRBJ2-1, with 9 bases that match TRBD1. With V trimmed by 6 bases and J by 7 bases, 19 bases remained unmatched. CDR1 and CDR2 (germline): DFQATT, SNEGSKA (reference sequence). The CDR3 covers 17 residues. CDR3 sequence (DNA): TGCAGTGCCGACCCGGGGTTGACACAGGGGGCTCGGAATGAGCAGTTCTTC. Its protein product is CSADPGLTQGARNEQFF.

The V gene is TRBV14, the J gene TRBJ2-3; tentatively, D is TRBD1 or TRBD2 (5 bases each). The CDR3 covers 18 residues. Trimming removed 2 bases from V and 1 base from J, with 19 bases in between. Germline-derived CDR1 and CDR2 are SGHDN and FVKESK. The CDR3 DNA reads as TGTGCCAGCAGCCAAATAACCGGGACCCAACTAGGCACAGATACGCAGTATTTT. This sequence encodes CASSQITGTQLGTDTQYF.

This clonotype appeared a single time. The rearrangement uses TRBV5-1 and TRBJ2-5; D ambiguous. From germline, CDR1 is SGHRS and CDR2 YFSETQ. CDR3 size: 13 residues. Trimming cost V 5 bases and J 0 bases, with 8 bases left between them. In nucleotides, the CDR3 is TGCGCCAGCAGTCAGACGTACCAAGAGACCCAGTACTTC. Amino acid sequence: CASSQTYQETQYF.